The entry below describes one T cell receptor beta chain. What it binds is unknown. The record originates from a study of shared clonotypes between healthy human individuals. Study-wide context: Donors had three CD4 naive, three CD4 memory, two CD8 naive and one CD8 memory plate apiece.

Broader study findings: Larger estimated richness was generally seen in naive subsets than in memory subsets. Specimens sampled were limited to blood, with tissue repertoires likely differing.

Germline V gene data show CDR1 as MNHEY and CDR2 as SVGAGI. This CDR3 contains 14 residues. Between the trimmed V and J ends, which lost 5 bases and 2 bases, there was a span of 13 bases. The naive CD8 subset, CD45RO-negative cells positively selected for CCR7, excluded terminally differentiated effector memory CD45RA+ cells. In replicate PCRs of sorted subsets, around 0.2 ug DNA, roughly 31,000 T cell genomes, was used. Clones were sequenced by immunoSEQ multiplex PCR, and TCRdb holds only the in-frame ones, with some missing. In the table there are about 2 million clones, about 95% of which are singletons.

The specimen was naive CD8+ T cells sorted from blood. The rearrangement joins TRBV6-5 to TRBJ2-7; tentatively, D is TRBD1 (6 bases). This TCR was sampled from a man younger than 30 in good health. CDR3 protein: CASSDRTVAYEQYF. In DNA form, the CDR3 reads TGTGCCAGCAGTGACCGGACAGTCGCCTACGAGCAGTACTTC.